These T cell receptor beta chains were read from a single sample in a study of blood T cell repertoires in COVID-19. Here immunoSEQ multiplex PCR was the method, and the copy in TCRdb shows in-frame clones only, minus some. The sample has 85,000 to 95,000 clones; approximately 85% are singletons. The sequenced material came from peripheral blood. The origin of the receptors is a human donor in a cohort sampled during active COVID-19. The CDR3 runs from the conserved cysteine through the conserved F or W. The order of the fields is CDR3 protein, V gene, J gene.

CDR3 protein: CATSPRGTHEQFF
V gene: TRBV24-1
J gene: TRBJ2-1

CDR3 protein: CASSYPQVPQYF
V gene: TRBV6-2/TRBV6-3
J gene: TRBJ2-5

CDR3 protein: CATRLQGARSTEAFF
V gene: TRBV5-1
J gene: TRBJ1-1

CDR3 protein: CASSLAGTGVEQYF
V gene: TRBV11-1
J gene: TRBJ2-7

CDR3 protein: CASSQEPGNTEAFF
V gene: TRBV3-1/TRBV3-2
J gene: TRBJ1-1

CDR3 protein: CASRETVNQPQHF
V gene: TRBV5-1
J gene: TRBJ1-5

CDR3 protein: CASSPRTGLTEQFF
V gene: TRBV2
J gene: TRBJ2-1

CDR3 protein: CASSVGGPTDTQYF
V gene: TRBV9
J gene: TRBJ2-3

CDR3 protein: CASSISQAPYEQYF
V gene: TRBV19
J gene: TRBJ2-7

CDR3 protein: CASSRSGIPTDTQYF
V gene: TRBV19
J gene: TRBJ2-3

CDR3 protein: CASSQENTYIQYF
V gene: TRBV3-1/TRBV3-2
J gene: TRBJ2-4

CDR3 protein: CASSLVRGSTDTQYF
V gene: TRBV11-2
J gene: TRBJ2-3

CDR3 protein: CARRAAGGIANEQFF
V gene: TRBV6-5
J gene: TRBJ2-1

CDR3 protein: CASRAESSYNEQFF
V gene: TRBV5-1
J gene: TRBJ2-1

CDR3 protein: CASSRTGGDGYTF
V gene: TRBV12-3/TRBV12-4
J gene: TRBJ1-2

CDR3 protein: CASSMGDYQPQHF
V gene: TRBV19
J gene: TRBJ1-5

CDR3 protein: CASNQGLAGGPRETQYF
V gene: TRBV4-3
J gene: TRBJ2-5

CDR3 protein: CASSIGRQISSYNSPLHF
V gene: TRBV19
J gene: TRBJ1-6

CDR3 protein: CASSLDPGDEQFF
V gene: TRBV11-2
J gene: TRBJ2-1

CDR3 protein: CASSLADRSTGETQYF
V gene: TRBV4-1
J gene: TRBJ2-5